Listed below are T cell receptor beta chains from one sample, sequenced in a study of PD-1 blockade in mismatch repair-deficient tumors. These receptors' targets are unknown. TCRdb's table, derived via immunoSEQ multiplex PCR, lists solely in-frame clones and lacks some. The repertoire consists of about 9,800 clones, with approximately 84% occurring once and the leading ten covering around 20%. The sequenced sample was cells cultured in vitro, obtained from a patient treated with pembrolizumab. The source is an adult with mismatch repair-deficient cancer. Both conserved end residues are part of each CDR3. Each record gives: CDR3 DNA, CDR3 protein, V gene, J gene, clone size, D gene. The D gene is left open where the match is weak. Some rows mark clone size as missing; the rest say once, few, many or name a class of expanded clone.

CDR3nt: TGCAGTGCCCGACTGGGGTACGAGCAGTACTTC; CDR3aa: CSARLGYEQYF; v_gene: TRBV20-1; j_gene: TRBJ2-7; abundance: few; d_gene: NA
CDR3nt: TGTGCCAGTAGTCCCATTACGGGGACAGTAGGCTACACCTTC; CDR3aa: CASSPITGTVGYTF; v_gene: TRBV19; j_gene: TRBJ1-2; abundance: once; d_gene: TRBD1
CDR3nt: TGTGCCCTCGCGGACCCCGGTAACTATGGCTACACCTTC; CDR3aa: CALADPGNYGYTF; v_gene: TRBV15; j_gene: TRBJ1-2; abundance: NA; d_gene: NA
CDR3nt: TGTGCCAGCAGCTTACGATCCGGGGAGCTGTTTTTT; CDR3aa: CASSLRSGELFF; v_gene: TRBV7-3; j_gene: TRBJ2-2; abundance: NA; d_gene: NA
CDR3nt: TGTGCCAGCAGTGTATACGGGACAGGAATTTCCTACGAGCAGTACTTC; CDR3aa: CASSVYGTGISYEQYF; v_gene: TRBV27; j_gene: TRBJ2-7; abundance: NA; d_gene: TRBD1
CDR3nt: TGCAGCGTTTTGCTGGGGGCCGGACACTACACCTTC; CDR3aa: CSVLLGAGHYTF; v_gene: TRBV29-1; j_gene: TRBJ1-2; abundance: NA; d_gene: NA
CDR3nt: TGTGCCAGCAGCCCTCACCGGGAAAGGTCGTTGTTCGGATACGAGCAGTACTTC; CDR3aa: CASSPHRERSLFGYEQYF; v_gene: TRBV9; j_gene: TRBJ2-7; abundance: NA; d_gene: NA
CDR3nt: TGTGCCAGCAGTTTACGCGGGCCCCACGTGGCGGATACGCAGTATTTT; CDR3aa: CASSLRGPHVADTQYF; v_gene: TRBV27; j_gene: TRBJ2-3; abundance: once; d_gene: NA
CDR3nt: TGTGCCAGCAGCCGTGGACAGGGGTCCTACAATGAGCAGTTCTTC; CDR3aa: CASSRGQGSYNEQFF; v_gene: TRBV5-6; j_gene: TRBJ2-1; abundance: NA; d_gene: TRBD1
CDR3nt: TGTGCCAGTAATGCAGGGTATTCTGGGGCCAACGTCCTGACTTTC; CDR3aa: CASNAGYSGANVLTF; v_gene: TRBV19; j_gene: TRBJ2-6; abundance: once; d_gene: NA
CDR3nt: TGTGCCAGCAGCGTAACGGGACAAATAGTAAATGAAAAACTGTTTTTT; CDR3aa: CASSVTGQIVNEKLFF; v_gene: TRBV9; j_gene: TRBJ1-4; abundance: NA; d_gene: NA
CDR3nt: TGTGCCAGCAGCTACTCGGACTGGAGCTCCTACGAGCAGTACTTC; CDR3aa: CASSYSDWSSYEQYF; v_gene: TRBV11-3; j_gene: TRBJ2-7; abundance: NA; d_gene: NA
CDR3nt: TGTGCCGGACGGGGAGGGAGAACTTCTGGAAACACCATATATTTT; CDR3aa: CAGRGGRTSGNTIYF; v_gene: TRBV2; j_gene: TRBJ1-3; abundance: NA; d_gene: NA
CDR3nt: TGTGCCAGCAGTTATATGGCAGCTGATGGCTACACCTTC; CDR3aa: CASSYMAADGYTF; v_gene: TRBV6-5; j_gene: TRBJ1-2; abundance: NA; d_gene: NA
CDR3nt: TGCGCCAGCAGCCAAAACAGGGACCAGCCCCAGCATTTT; CDR3aa: CASSQNRDQPQHF; v_gene: TRBV5-1; j_gene: TRBJ1-5; abundance: NA; d_gene: NA
CDR3nt: TGTGCCAGCAGTACCCTGGGCACTGAAGCTTTCTTT; CDR3aa: CASSTLGTEAFF; v_gene: TRBV27; j_gene: TRBJ1-1; abundance: NA; d_gene: NA
CDR3nt: TGCGCCAGCAGCCAGGGACAGGGTCCCTCCTACGAGCAGTACTTC; CDR3aa: CASSQGQGPSYEQYF; v_gene: TRBV4-1; j_gene: TRBJ2-7; abundance: NA; d_gene: TRBD1
CDR3nt: TGTGCCAGCAACGACAGGGTAGACAATGAGCAGTTCTTC; CDR3aa: CASNDRVDNEQFF; v_gene: TRBV27; j_gene: TRBJ2-1; abundance: NA; d_gene: TRBD1
CDR3nt: TGTGCCTGGTACTTAGCGGGAGGCCCCTACAATGAGCAGTTCTTC; CDR3aa: CAWYLAGGPYNEQFF; v_gene: TRBV30; j_gene: TRBJ2-1; abundance: NA; d_gene: TRBD2
CDR3nt: TGTGCCAGCAGTTCGTCCGGGACAGCGTACTCTTATCCGTTCTTC; CDR3aa: CASSSSGTAYSYPFF; v_gene: TRBV28; j_gene: TRBJ2-1; abundance: NA; d_gene: TRBD1
CDR3nt: TGTGCCAGCAGCTTGCGGGGAAGCACAGATACGCAGTATTTT; CDR3aa: CASSLRGSTDTQYF; v_gene: TRBV5-6; j_gene: TRBJ2-3; abundance: NA; d_gene: NA
CDR3nt: TGTGCCAGCAGTTCCCCTCAGGCCCGGGGCACTGAAGCTTTCTTT; CDR3aa: CASSSPQARGTEAFF; v_gene: TRBV28; j_gene: TRBJ1-1; abundance: NA; d_gene: NA
CDR3nt: TGTGCCAGCAGTCCCCGGGACCGGCGGTACGAGCAGTACTTC; CDR3aa: CASSPRDRRYEQYF; v_gene: TRBV27; j_gene: TRBJ2-7; abundance: NA; d_gene: NA
CDR3nt: TGTGCCAGCAGCTTAGTTGGAGGAGCGGGAGTAGATACGCAGTATTTT; CDR3aa: CASSLVGGAGVDTQYF; v_gene: TRBV7-3; j_gene: TRBJ2-3; abundance: NA; d_gene: TRBD2
CDR3nt: TGTGCCAGCAGCGCCCAAGCGGTTCTTAGCACAGATACGCAGTATTTT; CDR3aa: CASSAQAVLSTDTQYF; v_gene: TRBV9; j_gene: TRBJ2-3; abundance: NA; d_gene: NA
CDR3nt: TGTGCCAGCAGTTTTTCGGCTAGCGGGAGGGAGACCCAGTACTTC; CDR3aa: CASSFSASGRETQYF; v_gene: TRBV27; j_gene: TRBJ2-5; abundance: NA; d_gene: TRBD2
CDR3nt: TGTGCCAGCAGCTTAACGTCCCATTCGTGGACTGAAGCTTTCTTT; CDR3aa: CASSLTSHSWTEAFF; v_gene: TRBV7-3; j_gene: TRBJ1-1; abundance: NA; d_gene: NA
CDR3nt: TGTGCCAGCAGCGCTCGAACAGGGTCTTCTCCTCGGGATACGCAGTATTTT; CDR3aa: CASSARTGSSPRDTQYF; v_gene: TRBV9; j_gene: TRBJ2-3; abundance: NA; d_gene: NA
CDR3nt: TGTGCCAGCTCACCCGAGACAGGGGGGACCGGGGAGCTGTTTTTT; CDR3aa: CASSPETGGTGELFF; v_gene: TRBV18; j_gene: TRBJ2-2; abundance: NA; d_gene: TRBD1
CDR3nt: TGCGCCAGCAGCTTGGCCTTCAAGGGTACGGGTTCACCCCTCCACTTT; CDR3aa: CASSLAFKGTGSPLHF; v_gene: TRBV5-1; j_gene: TRBJ1-6; abundance: few; d_gene: NA
CDR3nt: TGTGCCAGCAGTTTATTCCGGACAGCAATCACAGATACGCAGTATTTT; CDR3aa: CASSLFRTAITDTQYF; v_gene: TRBV27; j_gene: TRBJ2-3; abundance: NA; d_gene: NA
CDR3nt: TGTGCCAGCAGCGAAAGGGGTCAGGCCGGCTCCTACAATGAGCAGTTCTTC; CDR3aa: CASSERGQAGSYNEQFF; v_gene: TRBV9; j_gene: TRBJ2-1; abundance: NA; d_gene: NA
CDR3nt: TGTGCCAGCAGTTGGATCCAGGGGGCGCGAGTTTTTGGCTACACCTTC; CDR3aa: CASSWIQGARVFGYTF; v_gene: TRBV28; j_gene: TRBJ1-2; abundance: NA; d_gene: TRBD1
CDR3nt: TGTGCCCACGGCCCGGGACTAGCGGTCTACAATGAGCAGTTCTTC; CDR3aa: CAHGPGLAVYNEQFF; v_gene: TRBV28; j_gene: TRBJ2-1; abundance: NA; d_gene: TRBD2
CDR3nt: TGTGCCAGCAGCCAAGATATGGGGACCAATGTTAAGTACACCTTC; CDR3aa: CASSQDMGTNVKYTF; v_gene: TRBV14; j_gene: TRBJ1-2; abundance: NA; d_gene: NA
CDR3nt: TGTGCCAGCAGTGGCTTGGGACTAGGCGTAAATTGGGGTTACCAAGAGACCCAGTACTTC; CDR3aa: CASSGLGLGVNWGYQETQYF; v_gene: TRBV2; j_gene: TRBJ2-5; abundance: few; d_gene: TRBD2
CDR3nt: TGTGCCAGCAGCTACGCTAGCGGGAGTTCGTACGAGCAGTACTTC; CDR3aa: CASSYASGSSYEQYF; v_gene: TRBV7-3; j_gene: TRBJ2-7; abundance: NA; d_gene: TRBD2
CDR3nt: TGTGCCAGCTCACCCACAGGGGATTGGGCTTTCTTT; CDR3aa: CASSPTGDWAFF; v_gene: TRBV18; j_gene: TRBJ1-1; abundance: NA; d_gene: TRBD1
CDR3nt: TGTGCCATCAGTGAATCGGTCTACGAGCAGTACTTC; CDR3aa: CAISESVYEQYF; v_gene: TRBV10-3; j_gene: TRBJ2-7; abundance: once; d_gene: NA
CDR3nt: TGTGCCAGCAGCTTTCTTCCGGCCCGGATCGAGCAGTTCTTC; CDR3aa: CASSFLPARIEQFF; v_gene: TRBV27; j_gene: TRBJ2-1; abundance: NA; d_gene: NA
CDR3nt: TGTGCCAGCAGCGGGACCCCTACCCGAAACCAAGAGACCCAGTACTTC; CDR3aa: CASSGTPTRNQETQYF; v_gene: TRBV5-8; j_gene: TRBJ2-5; abundance: NA; d_gene: NA
CDR3nt: TGTGCCAGCAGTTCCGACAATGAGCAGTTCTTC; CDR3aa: CASSSDNEQFF; v_gene: TRBV28; j_gene: TRBJ2-1; abundance: NA; d_gene: NA
CDR3nt: TGTGCCAGCAGCCTTCAAGTGGGGAACACTGAAGCTTTCTTT; CDR3aa: CASSLQVGNTEAFF; v_gene: TRBV14; j_gene: TRBJ1-1; abundance: NA; d_gene: NA
CDR3nt: TGTGCCAGCAGCGTAGACAGGAACTATGGCTACACCTTC; CDR3aa: CASSVDRNYGYTF; v_gene: TRBV9; j_gene: TRBJ1-2; abundance: few; d_gene: NA
CDR3nt: TGCGCCAGCAGCTTTCTAGCGGGAGGTAGTGGTGAGCAGTTCTTC; CDR3aa: CASSFLAGGSGEQFF; v_gene: TRBV5-1; j_gene: TRBJ2-1; abundance: NA; d_gene: TRBD2
CDR3nt: TGTGCCAGTAGTATAGCGTGGACAGGCTCCTACGAGCAGTACTTC; CDR3aa: CASSIAWTGSYEQYF; v_gene: TRBV19; j_gene: TRBJ2-7; abundance: NA; d_gene: TRBD1
CDR3nt: TGTGCCATCAGTCTCACAGGCACCGGGGAGCTGTTTTTT; CDR3aa: CAISLTGTGELFF; v_gene: TRBV10-3; j_gene: TRBJ2-2; abundance: NA; d_gene: NA
CDR3nt: TGTGCCAGCAGTAAGCTAGCCCCTCCCAATGAGCAGTTCTTC; CDR3aa: CASSKLAPPNEQFF; v_gene: TRBV27; j_gene: TRBJ2-1; abundance: NA; d_gene: NA
CDR3nt: TGTGCCAGCAGAGGGACTAGCGGAGTACAAGAGACCCAGTACTTC; CDR3aa: CASRGTSGVQETQYF; v_gene: TRBV6-5; j_gene: TRBJ2-5; abundance: NA; d_gene: TRBD2
CDR3nt: TGTGCCAGCAGCTTACTCTCCGGGAGGTCCTACAATGAGCAGTTCTTC; CDR3aa: CASSLLSGRSYNEQFF; v_gene: TRBV7-6; j_gene: TRBJ2-1; abundance: NA; d_gene: TRBD2
CDR3nt: TGTGCCAGCAGCCACACAGGGGGCTATGGCTACACCTTC; CDR3aa: CASSHTGGYGYTF; v_gene: TRBV5-6; j_gene: TRBJ1-2; abundance: NA; d_gene: TRBD1
CDR3nt: TGTGCCTCTGATCGGGACAGCCAAGGGTATGGCTACACCTTC; CDR3aa: CASDRDSQGYGYTF; v_gene: TRBV6-1; j_gene: TRBJ1-2; abundance: NA; d_gene: TRBD1
CDR3nt: TGTGCCAGCAGCGGACACAGGGGGCAAGCTGGAAACACCATATATTTT; CDR3aa: CASSGHRGQAGNTIYF; v_gene: TRBV9; j_gene: TRBJ1-3; abundance: once; d_gene: TRBD1
CDR3nt: TGTGCCAGCAGCTTAGACCGCGGGATCACAGATACGCAGTATTTT; CDR3aa: CASSLDRGITDTQYF; v_gene: TRBV7-2; j_gene: TRBJ2-3; abundance: NA; d_gene: NA
CDR3nt: TGTGCCAGCTCACGGAGCTTAGATTCCTACGAGCAGTACTTC; CDR3aa: CASSRSLDSYEQYF; v_gene: TRBV18; j_gene: TRBJ2-7; abundance: once; d_gene: NA
CDR3nt: TGTGCCAGCAGTGATATGGACTACCTCTACTACGAGCAGTACTTC; CDR3aa: CASSDMDYLYYEQYF; v_gene: TRBV2; j_gene: TRBJ2-7; abundance: NA; d_gene: NA
CDR3nt: TGTGCCAGCAGTTTAAAATACAGGGGACTCTCTGGGGCCAACGTCCTGACTTTC; CDR3aa: CASSLKYRGLSGANVLTF; v_gene: TRBV28; j_gene: TRBJ2-6; abundance: NA; d_gene: NA
CDR3nt: TGCGCCAGCAGCTTGGGGGACTTGGGGACCGGAAACACCATATATTTT; CDR3aa: CASSLGDLGTGNTIYF; v_gene: TRBV5-1; j_gene: TRBJ1-3; abundance: NA; d_gene: NA
CDR3nt: TGTGCCAGCAGCAAGAGGGGGAGGGTCTGGGGCTACACCTTC; CDR3aa: CASSKRGRVWGYTF; v_gene: TRBV21-1; j_gene: TRBJ1-2; abundance: NA; d_gene: NA
CDR3nt: TGTGCCAGCTCAGCGACAGGGGGCGCCCCTCCCGAGCAGTACTTC; CDR3aa: CASSATGGAPPEQYF; v_gene: TRBV18; j_gene: TRBJ2-7; abundance: NA; d_gene: TRBD1